The text below deals with one TCR beta chain. The data originate from a study of T-cell reconstitution after alpha-beta-depleted transplantation in children. Library preparation (for TCRbeta) was performed with unique molecular identifiers. TCRdb ran MiXCR on the PCR reads and lists one entry per CDR3 protein. The sample lists a few hundred thousand distinct CDR3 sequences; approximately 10% were seen once. This CDR3 is built from 14 residues. Germline V gene lookup returns CDR1 KGHSH and CDR2 LQKENI. V gave up 6 bases and J gave up 6 bases, with 17 bases separating them. The chain combines TRBV18 with TRBJ1-2; maybe TRBD1 (6 bases). The sample here was PBMCs from the stem cell graft donor, taken from the stem cell graft. This TCR came from a human donor who donated a stem cell graft to a child with acute lymphoblastic leukemia. CDR3 nucleotide sequence: TGTGCCAGCTCCCAGATGCAGAGGGGGGATGGCTACACCTTC. Translated, it gives CASSQMQRGDGYTF.